Given below is one T cell receptor beta chain in context. CDR1 SGHTA and CDR2 FQGNSA come from the germline V gene. The CDR3 has 14 amino acids. Deletions cut 1 base from V and 3 bases from J, with 10 bases between. This record comes from a study of early T cells in non-severe SARS-CoV-2 infection. As for the study in general: Bulk RNA isolated from unsorted whole blood underwent sequencing; chains were not paired.

Unique molecular identifiers were attached to individual cDNA molecules. MiXCR was run by TCRdb on the 5' RACE reads, yielding one entry per CDR3 protein. The table shows about 92,000 distinct CDR3 sequences, with 15% to 20% occurring only once. The sequence derives from an adult who was a healthcare worker with PCR-confirmed SARS-CoV-2 infection or an uninfected control (not recorded which). This chain joins TRBV7-2 and TRBJ2-7; the D call may be TRBD1 or TRBD2 (5 bases each). The material sequenced was whole blood. The CDR3 nucleotides are TGTGCCAGCAGCTTAGGCCGGGACCACTACGAGCAGTACTTC. Amino acid sequence: CASSLGRDHYEQYF.